Each of the 29 T cell receptor beta chains below was sequenced from the same sample in a study of Ad26.COV2.S vaccination and SARS-CoV-2 variants. The treatment: roughly 18 received Ad26.COV2.S at low or high dose, single or two shots; about five received placebo; per-sample allocation not given. Samples analyzed were those drawn on day 63 after the first vaccine or placebo injection. Clones were read by immunoSEQ multiplex PCR, and TCRdb kept only the in-frame ones, dropping some. Of fewer than 800,000 clones in the sample, more than 80% were seen once. The sample in question was peripheral blood, obtained in a trial of Ad26.COV2.S vaccine versus placebo. All receptors derive from a person aged 18 to 59 who received the Ad26.COV2.S COVID-19 vaccine or a placebo.

The chain links TRBV30 to TRBJ1-6, with TRBD1 matching over 8 bases. Germline CDR1 is GTSNPN and CDR2 is SVGIG (reference sequence). The CDR3 loop spans 13 amino acids. V was pared by 5 bases and J by 8 bases, with 5 bases of the junction left unmatched. This CDR3 is CAWGTGRHSPLHF. In nucleotides, the CDR3 is TGTGCCTGGGGGACAGGTCGTCATTCACCCCTCCACTTT.

The chain is built from TRBV27 and TRBJ2-1, with D uncertain. The V gene's germline CDR1 is MNHEY and CDR2 SMNVEV (reference sequence). The V end lost 6 bases, the J end lost 10 bases, and 10 bases lay between the germline ends. The CDR3 runs 11 residues. CDR3 sequence reads: CASRRGNEQFF. The CDR3 coding sequence is TGTGCCAGCAGGAGAGGCAACGAGCAGTTCTTC.

The chain is built from TRBV4-1 and TRBJ2-2, with D perhaps matching TRBD1 or TRBD2 (5 bases each). The CDR3 consists of 16 residues. Germline V gene data show CDR1 as MGHRA and CDR2 as YSYEKL. Trimming cost V 0 bases and J 1 base, with 9 bases left between them. The CDR3 nucleotides are TGCGCCAGCAGCCAAGATGGGGGTGGGAACACCGGGGAGCTGTTTTTT. Translated, it gives CASSQDGGGNTGELFF.

The chain is built from TRBV4-3 and TRBJ2-1, with D perhaps given as TRBD1 or TRBD2 (6 bases each). This CDR3 contains 15 residues. Germline assignment: CDR1 LGHNA and CDR2 YSLEER. Deletions cut 5 bases from V and 8 bases from J, with 19 bases between. CDR3 sequence reads: CASSEWGAGGYEQFF. The CDR3 region has the DNA TGCGCCAGCAGCGAATGGGGGGCCGGGGGTTATGAGCAGTTCTTC.

The chain employs TRBV5-4 and TRBJ2-1, with 8 bases lining up with TRBD1. Per germline, CDR1 SGHNT and CDR2 YYREEE (reference sequence). V lost 4 bases and J lost 7; bases outside the gene matches: 7. This CDR3 has 14 amino acids. CDR3 loop: CASSPRQGRNEQFF. The CDR3 nucleotides are TGTGCCAGCAGCCCAAGACAGGGGAGGAATGAGCAGTTCTTC.

The J gene is TRBJ1-2, the V gene TRBV7-2, with D hard to call. Trimming took 1 base from V and 8 from J, leaving 11 bases between them. The germline CDR1 and CDR2 sequences are SGHTA and FQGNSA. CDR3 length: 13 residues. CDR3 residues: CASSLEVRRGYTF. The CDR3 DNA reads TGTGCCAGCAGCTTAGAGGTGAGGAGAGGCTACACCTTC.

This clone has a single count. This chain uses TRBV2 with TRBJ2-1; 7 positions match TRBD1. Trimming removed 2 bases from V and 2 bases from J; junction bases left unmatched: 3. CDR3 length: 15 residues. CDR1 and CDR2 from the germline V gene are SNHLY and FYNNEI. The DNA of the CDR3 is TGTGCCAGCAGTGAAACAGGGGATCCCTACAATGAGCAGTTCTTC. It encodes CASSETGDPYNEQFF.

V gene TRBV10-3 combines with J gene TRBJ2-3; 7 bases map to TRBD1. V lost 2 bases and J lost 8; bases outside the gene matches: 10. Germline V gene data show CDR1 as ENHRY and CDR2 as SYGVKD. This CDR3 has 15 amino acids. The CDR3 region is CAISELTGEMGTQYF. In DNA, the CDR3 is TGTGCCATCAGTGAGCTTACAGGGGAAATGGGTACGCAGTATTTT.

The chain links TRBV7-8 to TRBJ1-2, with D possibly matching TRBD1 (5 bases). CDR1 is SGHVS, CDR2 FQNEAQ, per germline. CDR3 length equals 16 residues. V was pared by 3 bases and J by 3 bases, with 17 bases between. The CDR3 spells CASSLAFDSRDYGYTF. The CDR3 region has the DNA TGTGCCAGCAGCTTGGCCTTTGATAGCAGGGACTATGGCTACACCTTC.

As concerns this clone: Other DNA sequences in this sample translate to the same CDR3. The chain combines TRBV6-2 or TRBV6-3 with TRBJ1-1, with D hard to call. The CDR3 runs 12 residues. CDR1 is MNHEY and CDR2 is SVGEGT in the germline V gene. Trimming took off 3 bases at V and 1 base at J, with 3 bases between the two ends. The CDR3 region has the DNA TGTGCCAGCAGTTATTCGAACACTGAAGCTTTCTTT. The encoded protein is CASSYSNTEAFF.

V usage is TRBV18 and J usage is TRBJ1-2; unclear D gene. Trimming shortened V by 3 bases and J by 2 bases, and 13 bases separated the two germline ends. There are 15 residues in the CDR3. Per the germline V gene, CDR1 is KGHSH and CDR2 is LQKENI. The CDR3 region is CASSPSGSKNYGYTF. In DNA form, the CDR3 reads TGTGCCAGCTCACCTTCCGGGTCGAAGAACTATGGCTACACCTTC.

The rearrangement uses TRBV7-2 and TRBJ1-1, with D maybe TRBD1 (6 bases). This CDR3 has 15 amino acids. Between the trimmed V and J ends, which lost 3 bases and 4 bases, there was a span of 15 bases. Germline CDR1 and CDR2: SGHTA and FQGNSA. Here the CDR3 reads CASSFQGTEPTEAFF. In nucleotides, the CDR3 is TGTGCCAGCAGCTTTCAGGGGACCGAGCCCACTGAAGCTTTCTTT.

J is TRBJ2-7 and V is TRBV6-5; D is unresolved. The germline gives CDR1 MNHEY, CDR2 SVGAGI. V lost 0 bases and J lost 0, with 12 bases in between. The CDR3 has 16 residues. CDR3 DNA sequence: TGTGCCAGCAGTTACTCGAATCCAGCCAGCTCCTACGAGCAGTACTTC. Its translation is CASSYSNPASSYEQYF.

The chain couples TRBV5-1 to TRBJ1-1, with TRBD1 matching 7 bases. From germline, CDR1 is SGHRS and CDR2 YFSETQ. This CDR3 region has 14 residues. V lost 4 bases and J lost 0; bases outside the gene matches: 3. DNA for the CDR3: TGCGCCAGCAGCGGGGGACAGCTGAACACTGAAGCTTTCTTT. Translating it yields CASSGGQLNTEAFF.

The table lists this clone with a count of one. One end of the junction is discordant with germline, which a read error may explain. V and J are TRBV7-9 and TRBJ2-3, with no clear D. The CDR3 consists of 10 residues. CDR1 is SEHNR, CDR2 FQNEAQ, per germline (reference sequence). For the CDR3, the DNA is TGTGCCAGCAGCTTAGTAAGGGCCGATTTT. It yields the protein CASSLVRADF.

The J gene is TRBJ2-7, the V gene TRBV6-5; 7 nucleotides agree with TRBD1. Germline assignment: CDR1 MNHEY and CDR2 SVGAGI. V shed 11 bases and J 9 bases; nucleotides not matched to a gene: 10. This CDR3 is 11 amino acids long. The CDR3 spells CASWEGGGQYF. The CDR3 region has the DNA TGTGCCTCCTGGGAAGGGGGCGGGCAGTACTTC.

The chain uses TRBV4-2 and TRBJ2-7; possibly TRBD1 or TRBD2 for D (5 bases each). The V end lost 0 bases, the J end lost 5 bases, and 14 bases lay between the germline ends. Germline loops: CDR1 LGHNA, CDR2 YNFKEQ. The CDR3 is 15 residues long. The chain's CDR3 is CASSQEGALGDEQYF. The CDR3 DNA follows: TGTGCCAGCAGCCAAGAGGGAGCTTTGGGGGACGAGCAGTACTTC.

The chain has TRBV6-5 and TRBJ1-5, with D hard to call. Germline assignment: CDR1 MNHEY and CDR2 SVGAGI. CDR3 size: 14 residues. With 6 bases removed from V and 7 bases from J, the gap between germline ends came to 16 bases. The CDR3 coding sequence is TGTGCCAGCAGAGCAGCAGGCAGAGGGCAGCCCCAGCATTTT. Its translation: CASRAAGRGQPQHF.

This clone was picked up a small number of times. This chain joins TRBV10-2 and TRBJ2-5, with 14 bases lining up with TRBD2. Germline CDR1 WSHSY, CDR2 SAAADI. Germline trimming cut 10 bases from V and 1 base from J; bases unmatched to any gene: 5. The CDR3 has 15 amino acids. This CDR3 is CATETSGGAQETQYF. For the CDR3, the DNA is TGCGCCACCGAGACTAGCGGGGGGGCCCAAGAGACCCAGTACTTC.

Worth noting for this clone: This sample includes further DNA sequences coding for the same CDR3. The chain uses TRBV30 and TRBJ1-1; unclear D gene. This CDR3 region has 11 residues. The germline V gene has CDR1 GTSNPN and CDR2 SVGIG (reference sequence). V lost 0 bases and J lost 10, with 9 bases in between. CDR3 sequence (DNA): TGTGCCTGGAGTGTACTCGGGGTAGCTTTCTTT. Protein sequence: CAWSVLGVAFF.

V is TRBV29-1 and J is TRBJ2-7; 11 bases map to TRBD2. V shed 5 bases, J shed 5 bases, and the junction held 8 bases outside the gene matches. CDR1 and CDR2 from the germline V gene are SQVTM and ANQGSEA. The CDR3 has 14 amino acids. The CDR3: CSVRPSGRSDEQYF. CDR3 DNA sequence: TGCAGCGTTCGCCCTAGCGGGAGGAGCGACGAGCAGTACTTC.

Note on this clone: An end of the junction does not agree with germline; a read error may underlie this. This chain joins TRBV27 and TRBJ1-5, with D hard to call. CDR1 is MNHEY, CDR2 SMNVEV, per germline (reference sequence). This CDR3 spans 15 amino acids. The CDR3 sequence is CASSISGSSNQPQHF. The CDR3 bases are TGTGCCAGCAGTATATCAGGTTCCAGCAATCAGCCCCAGCATTTT.

This rearrangement joins TRBV30 to TRBJ1-6, with 8 positions matching TRBD1. J gave up 10 bases and V 4 bases, and 12 bases lay outside the gene matches. Germline CDR1 reads GTSNPN; CDR2 reads SVGIG (reference sequence). The CDR3 contains 15 residues. DNA of the CDR3: TGTGCCTGGAACCCTCAGGGGGCGCCCAACTCACCCCTCCACTTT. Protein sequence: CAWNPQGAPNSPLHF.

The V call is TRBV12-3 or TRBV12-4, the J call TRBJ2-7, with 9 positions matching TRBD1. The length of the CDR3 is 13 residues. J was trimmed by 6 bases and V by 2 bases; bases with no gene match: 2. CDR3 DNA: TGTGCCAGCAGTTTATCGACAGGGGGCGAGCAGTACTTC. This codes for CASSLSTGGEQYF.

The genes are TRBV6-5 and TRBJ1-5; maybe TRBD1 (5 bases). The V gene's germline CDR1 is MNHEY and CDR2 SVGAGI. V was clipped by 10 bases and J by 3 bases, with 16 bases between them. The CDR3 is 14 residues long. As DNA, the CDR3 is TGTGCCACGCGAACCCGGGGGGACAATCAGCCCCAGCATTTT. Amino acid sequence: CATRTRGDNQPQHF.

The CDR3 DNA is TGTGCCAGCAGCTTGGTGGGGTGGGGAGAGACCCAGTACTTC. Protein sequence: CASSLVGWGETQYF. The gene calls are TRBV5-4 and TRBJ2-5; D call uncertain. CDR3 size: 14 residues. With 0 bases removed from V and 4 bases from J, the gap between germline ends came to 10 bases. Germline V lookup: CDR1 SGHNT, CDR2 YYREEE (reference sequence).

DNA of the CDR3: TGTGCCAGCGGCGGGGGGGTAACCTACGAGCAGTACTTC. Translation gives CASGGGVTYEQYF. The chain uses TRBV7-2 and TRBJ2-7; 9 positions agree with TRBD2. The CDR3 runs 13 residues. V gave up 8 bases and J gave up 2 bases; unmatched junction bases: 4. Per the germline V gene, CDR1 is SGHTA and CDR2 is FQGNSA.

V usage is TRBV5-6 and J usage is TRBJ1-6, with 9 bases fitting TRBD1. Germline CDR1 and CDR2: SGHDT and YYEEEE. The CDR3 sequence is 16 residues long. The V and J ends lost 1 base and 7 bases, in that order; junction bases with no gene match: 6. The CDR3 DNA reads as TGTGCCAGCAGCTTGCGGACAGGGGTCACCAATTCACCCCTCCACTTT. Its translation is CASSLRTGVTNSPLHF.

Turning to this clone: Other nucleotide sequences in the sample specify the same CDR3. This rearrangement joins TRBV20-1 to TRBJ1-3; D not resolved. CDR1 is DFQATT, CDR2 SNEGSKA, per germline (reference sequence). V lost 0 bases to trimming and J lost 7 bases, with 4 bases between them. The CDR3 is 11 residues long. This CDR3 reads CSARDRNTIYF. The CDR3 DNA sequence: TGCAGTGCTAGAGACAGGAACACCATATATTTT.